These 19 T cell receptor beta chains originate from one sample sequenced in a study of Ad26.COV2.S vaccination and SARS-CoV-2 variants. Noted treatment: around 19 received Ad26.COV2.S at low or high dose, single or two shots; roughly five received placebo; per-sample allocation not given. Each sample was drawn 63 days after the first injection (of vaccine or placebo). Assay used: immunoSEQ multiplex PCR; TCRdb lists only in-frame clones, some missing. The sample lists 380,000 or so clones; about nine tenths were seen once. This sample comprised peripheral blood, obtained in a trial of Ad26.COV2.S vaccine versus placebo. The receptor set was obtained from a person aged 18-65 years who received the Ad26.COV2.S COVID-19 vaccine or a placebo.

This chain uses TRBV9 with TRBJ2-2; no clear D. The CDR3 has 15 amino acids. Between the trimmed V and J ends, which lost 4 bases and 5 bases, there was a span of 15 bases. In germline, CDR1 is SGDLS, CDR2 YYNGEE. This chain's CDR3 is CASSSRAQLTGELFF. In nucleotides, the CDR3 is TGTGCCAGCAGCTCTCGGGCCCAATTAACCGGGGAGCTGTTTTTT.

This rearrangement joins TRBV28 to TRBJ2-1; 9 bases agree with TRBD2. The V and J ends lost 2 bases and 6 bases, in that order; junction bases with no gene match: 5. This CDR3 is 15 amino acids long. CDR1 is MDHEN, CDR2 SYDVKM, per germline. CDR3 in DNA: TGTGCCAGCAGTTTACCGGGACTAGCCCGCAATGAGCAGTTCTTC. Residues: CASSLPGLARNEQFF.

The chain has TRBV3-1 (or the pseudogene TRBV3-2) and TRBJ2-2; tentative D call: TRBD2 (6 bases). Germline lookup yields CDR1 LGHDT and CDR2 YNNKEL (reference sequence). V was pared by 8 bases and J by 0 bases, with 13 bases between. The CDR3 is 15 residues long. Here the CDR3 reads CASARWTTNTGELFF. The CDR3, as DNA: TGTGCCAGCGCGCGTTGGACTACGAACACCGGGGAGCTGTTTTTT.

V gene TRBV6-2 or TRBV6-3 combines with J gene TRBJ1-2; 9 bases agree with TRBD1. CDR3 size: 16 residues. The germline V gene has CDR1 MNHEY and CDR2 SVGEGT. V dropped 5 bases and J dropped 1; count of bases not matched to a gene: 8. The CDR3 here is CASSTTGTGFNYGYTF. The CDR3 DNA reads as TGTGCCAGCAGTACAACCGGGACAGGGTTTAACTATGGCTACACCTTC.

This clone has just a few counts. The CDR3 DNA sequence: TGTGCCAGCAGCTACAGGGCCAACAATGAGCAGTTCTTC. This translates into CASSYRANNEQFF. The rearrangement uses TRBV2 and TRBJ2-1, with a weak D call TRBD1 (6 bases). Trimming took 6 bases from V and 5 from J, leaving 11 bases between them. Looked up from germline, CDR1 is SNHLY and CDR2 is FYNNEI. The CDR3 has 13 residues.

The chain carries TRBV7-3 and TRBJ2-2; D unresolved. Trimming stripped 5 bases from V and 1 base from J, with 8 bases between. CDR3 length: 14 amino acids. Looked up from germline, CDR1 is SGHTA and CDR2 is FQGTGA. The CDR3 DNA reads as TGTGCCAGCAGCACCCCCCGGAACACCGGGGAGCTGTTTTTT. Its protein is CASSTPRNTGELFF. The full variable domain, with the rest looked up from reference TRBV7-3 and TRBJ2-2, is GAGVSQTPSNKVTEKGKYVELRCDPISGHTALYWYRQSLGQGPEFLIYFQGTGAADDSGLPNDRFFAVRPEGSVSTLKIQRTERGDSAVYLCASSTPRNTGELFFGEGSRLTVL.

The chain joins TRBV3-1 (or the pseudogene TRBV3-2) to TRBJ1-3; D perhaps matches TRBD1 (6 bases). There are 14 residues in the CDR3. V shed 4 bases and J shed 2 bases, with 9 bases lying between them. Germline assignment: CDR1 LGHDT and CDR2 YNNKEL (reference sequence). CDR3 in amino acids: CASSLQGTGNTIYF. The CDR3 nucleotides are TGTGCCAGCAGCCTACAGGGTACTGGAAACACCATATATTTT.

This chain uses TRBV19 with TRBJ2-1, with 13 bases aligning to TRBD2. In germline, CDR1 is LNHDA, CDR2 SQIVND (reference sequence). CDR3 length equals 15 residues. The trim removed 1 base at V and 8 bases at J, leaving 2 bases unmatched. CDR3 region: CASSIGLAGGDEQFF. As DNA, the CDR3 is TGTGCCAGTAGTATAGGACTAGCGGGAGGAGATGAGCAGTTCTTC.

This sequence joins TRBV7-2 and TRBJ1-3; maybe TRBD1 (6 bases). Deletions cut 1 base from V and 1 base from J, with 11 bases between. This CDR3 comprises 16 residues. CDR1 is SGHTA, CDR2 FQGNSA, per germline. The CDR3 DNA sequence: TGTGCCAGCAGCTTAGACGTACAGGGTTCTGGAAACACCATATATTTT. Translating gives CASSLDVQGSGNTIYF.

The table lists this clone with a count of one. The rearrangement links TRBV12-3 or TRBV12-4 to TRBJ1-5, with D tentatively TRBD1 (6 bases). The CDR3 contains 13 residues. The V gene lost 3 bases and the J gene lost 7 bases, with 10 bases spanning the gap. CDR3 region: CASSFNQGQPQHF. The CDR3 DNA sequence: TGTGCCAGCAGTTTTAATCAGGGGCAGCCCCAGCATTTT.

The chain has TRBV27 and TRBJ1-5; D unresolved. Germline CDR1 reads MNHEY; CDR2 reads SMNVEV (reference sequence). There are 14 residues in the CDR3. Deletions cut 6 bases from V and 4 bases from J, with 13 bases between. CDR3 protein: CASSRAWGNQPQHF. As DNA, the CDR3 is TGTGCCAGCAGCCGAGCTTGGGGTAATCAGCCCCAGCATTTT.

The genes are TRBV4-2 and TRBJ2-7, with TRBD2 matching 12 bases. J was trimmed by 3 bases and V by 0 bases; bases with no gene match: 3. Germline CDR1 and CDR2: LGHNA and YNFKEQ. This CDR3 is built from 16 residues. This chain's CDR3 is CASSQDRTSGVYEQYF. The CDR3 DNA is TGTGCCAGCAGCCAAGATCGGACTAGCGGGGTCTACGAGCAGTACTTC.

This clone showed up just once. The CDR3 DNA reads TGTGCCAGCAGCCAAATAAGCTACGAGCAGTACTTC. The encoded protein is CASSQISYEQYF. The chain combines TRBV3-1 (or the pseudogene TRBV3-2) with TRBJ2-7; D not certain. This CDR3 is 12 amino acids long. Per germline, CDR1 LGHDT and CDR2 YNNKEL (reference sequence). Trimming took 2 bases from V and 3 from J, leaving 5 bases between them.

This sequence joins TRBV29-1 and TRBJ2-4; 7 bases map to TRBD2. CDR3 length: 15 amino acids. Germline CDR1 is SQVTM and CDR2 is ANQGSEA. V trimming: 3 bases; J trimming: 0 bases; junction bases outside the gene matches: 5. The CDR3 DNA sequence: TGCAGCGTTGAGGGGGGGAGCACAGCCAAAAACATTCAGTACTTC. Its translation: CSVEGGSTAKNIQYF.

CDR3 region: CASSLSGARDEQYF. The CDR3 nucleotides read TGTGCCAGCAGTCTCTCAGGGGCTAGGGACGAGCAGTACTTC. This chain uses TRBV3-1 (or the pseudogene TRBV3-2) with TRBJ2-7; weak D call: TRBD1 (6 bases). The V gene lost 6 bases and the J gene lost 5 bases, with 17 bases spanning the gap. This CDR3 is 14 amino acids long. The V gene's germline CDR1 is LGHDT and CDR2 YNNKEL (reference sequence).

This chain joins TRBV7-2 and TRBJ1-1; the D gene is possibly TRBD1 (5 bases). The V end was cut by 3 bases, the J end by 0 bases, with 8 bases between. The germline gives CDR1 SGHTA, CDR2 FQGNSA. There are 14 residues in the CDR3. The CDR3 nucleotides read TGTGCCAGCAGCTTGCCGACAGTGAACACTGAAGCTTTCTTT. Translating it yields CASSLPTVNTEAFF.

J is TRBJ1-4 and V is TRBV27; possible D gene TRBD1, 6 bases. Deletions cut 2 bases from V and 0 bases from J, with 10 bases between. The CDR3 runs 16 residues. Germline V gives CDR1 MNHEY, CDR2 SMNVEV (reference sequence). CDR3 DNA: TGTGCCAGCAGTTTAGCAGGGGCGGCAACTAATGAAAAACTGTTTTTT. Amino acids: CASSLAGAATNEKLFF.

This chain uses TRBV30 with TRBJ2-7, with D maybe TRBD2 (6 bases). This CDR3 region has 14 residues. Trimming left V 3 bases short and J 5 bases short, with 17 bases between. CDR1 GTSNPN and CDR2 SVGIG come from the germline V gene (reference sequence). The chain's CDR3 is CAWRRRLVFHEQYF. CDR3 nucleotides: TGTGCCTGGAGGAGGAGACTAGTTTTCCACGAGCAGTACTTC. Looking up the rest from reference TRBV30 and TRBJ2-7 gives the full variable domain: SQTIHQWPATLVQPVGSPLSLECTVEGTSNPNLYWYRQAAGRGLQLLFYSVGIGQISSEVPQNLSASRPQDRQFILSSKKLLLSDSGFYLCAWRRRLVFHEQYFGPGTRLTVT.

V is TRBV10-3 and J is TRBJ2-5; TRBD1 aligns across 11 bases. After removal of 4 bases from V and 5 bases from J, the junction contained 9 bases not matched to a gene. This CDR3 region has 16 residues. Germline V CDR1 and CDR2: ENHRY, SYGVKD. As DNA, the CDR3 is TGTGCCATCAGTGGGACCGGGACAGGGGGTGGCGAGACCCAGTACTTC. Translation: CAISGTGTGGGETQYF.